The 21 T cell receptor beta chains below were found in one sample sequenced in a study of cytomegalovirus exposure and HLA in healthy donors. The primer mix had 60 Vbeta and 13 Jbeta primers. TCRdb keeps only in-frame clones here, not all; method: immunoSEQ multiplex PCR. Here the sample spans around 150,000 clones, more than 75% being singletons. Material: PBMCs. All receptors come from a man between 18 and 35 years old in good health and CMV-seronegative.

The J gene is TRBJ1-5, the V gene TRBV6-6; a weak D match, TRBD1 (6 bases). Trimming stripped 8 bases from V and 4 bases from J, with 15 bases between. The CDR3 contains 14 residues. Per the germline V gene, CDR1 is MNHNY and CDR2 is SVGAGI (reference sequence). CDR3 protein: CASGTGGRNQPQHF. The CDR3 nucleotides read TGTGCCAGCGGGACGGGGGGCCGGAATCAGCCCCAGCATTTT.

This clone showed up just once. V gene TRBV7-2 combines with J gene TRBJ2-5; D gene unclear. The last part of the DNA fits TRBJ2-7 better; the J call may be wrong. Germline V lookup: CDR1 SGHTA, CDR2 FQGNSA. The CDR3 contains 13 residues. The CDR3 reads CASSLVLNYEQYF. In DNA, the CDR3 is TGTGCCAGCAGCTTAGTCCTGAACTACGAGCAGTACTTC.

This chain links TRBV5-1 with TRBJ2-5; 7 positions agree with TRBD2. The better agreement between TRBJ2-7 and the DNA end casts doubt on the J call. The germline CDR1 and CDR2 sequences are SGHRS and YFSETQ. This CDR3 is 14 amino acids long. This CDR3 is CASSPSGAGYEQYF. The CDR3 bases are TGCGCCAGCAGCCCGAGCGGGGCAGGCTACGAGCAGTACTTC.

This clone has a handful of counts. The rearrangement links TRBV11-2 to TRBJ1-2; no reliable D call. Trimming shortened V by 5 bases and J by 10 bases, and 17 bases separated the two germline ends. Germline CDR1 is SGHAT and CDR2 is FQNNGV. This CDR3 has 13 amino acids. In DNA form, the CDR3 reads TGTGCCAGCAGCGCCTGGGAGAGGGCGTCCTACACCTTC. Translating gives CASSAWERASYTF.

This chain joins TRBV5-1 and TRBJ2-5; 7 bases are a match to TRBD2. From germline, CDR1 is SGHRS and CDR2 YFSETQ. J lost 1 base, V lost 3 bases, and 6 bases had no gene match. The CDR3 runs to 15 residues. CDR3 protein: CASSSTGGSQETQYF. The CDR3 DNA is TGCGCCAGCAGCTCCACCGGGGGGTCCCAAGAGACCCAGTACTTC.

The chain has TRBV7-8 and TRBJ2-7, with D possibly being TRBD2 (5 bases). There are 12 residues in the CDR3. CDR1 is SGHVS and CDR2 is FQNEAQ in the germline V gene. V was pared by 5 bases and J by 7 bases, with 12 bases between. This chain's CDR3 is CASSRPGWEQYF. CDR3 nucleotide sequence: TGTGCCAGCAGCCGACCGGGGTGGGAGCAGTACTTC. Filled out from reference TRBV7-8 and TRBJ2-7, the complete variable domain reads GAGVSQSPRYKVAKRGQDVALRCDPISGHVSLFWYQQALGQGPEFLTYFQNEAQLDKSGLPSDRFFAERPEGSVSTLKIQRTQQEDSAVYLCASSRPGWEQYFGPGTRLTVT.

The chain links TRBV10-3 to TRBJ2-7, with TRBD2 matching 12 bases. The CDR3 has 16 amino acids. The germline gives CDR1 ENHRY, CDR2 SYGVKD. V was pared by 3 bases and J by 2 bases, with 5 bases of the junction left unmatched. The CDR3 loop is CAISDVASGGAYEQYF. DNA for the CDR3: TGTGCCATCAGTGATGTGGCTAGCGGGGGGGCCTACGAGCAGTACTTC.

The chain couples TRBV15 to TRBJ2-7; possibly TRBD1 for D (5 bases). Trimming removed 8 bases from V and 2 bases from J, with 10 bases in between. The CDR3 covers 12 residues. Germline V lookup: CDR1 LNHNV, CDR2 YYDKDF (reference sequence). The CDR3 is CATGDSTYEQYF. The CDR3 DNA is TGTGCCACCGGCGACAGTACCTACGAGCAGTACTTC.

The table lists this clone with a few counts. V is TRBV9 and J is TRBJ1-2; D not certain. With 4 bases removed from V and 7 bases from J, the gap between germline ends came to 20 bases. The length of the CDR3 is 15 residues. In germline, CDR1 is SGDLS, CDR2 YYNGEE. The CDR3 sequence: CASSKIIDTLTGYTF. DNA of the CDR3: TGTGCCAGCAGCAAAATAATTGACACCCTAACTGGCTACACCTTC.

The sample holds a few counts of this clone. This chain links TRBV6-1 with TRBJ2-7, with 7 bases lining up with TRBD1. There are 12 residues in the CDR3. The ends lost 6 bases at V and 4 bases at J; junction bases unmatched: 3. From germline, CDR1 is MNHNS and CDR2 SASEGT. CDR3 region: CASRGTVYEQYF. CDR3 nucleotides: TGTGCCAGCAGGGGGACAGTATACGAGCAGTACTTC.

This clone was observed once. The rearrangement uses TRBV7-9 and TRBJ2-3, with unresolved D. This CDR3 has 15 amino acids. Trimming shortened V by 5 bases and J by 5 bases, and 17 bases separated the two germline ends. Germline loops: CDR1 SEHNR, CDR2 FQNEAQ (reference sequence). This chain's CDR3 is CASSQLSGSGDTQYF. In nucleotides, the CDR3 is TGTGCCAGCAGCCAACTGTCCGGGTCCGGAGATACGCAGTATTTT. The full variable domain, with the rest looked up from reference TRBV7-9 and TRBJ2-3, is DTGVSQNPRHKITKRGQNVTFRCDPISEHNRLYWYRQTLGQGPEFLTYFQNEAQLEKSRLLSDRFSAERPKGSFSTLEIQRTEQGDSAMYLCASSQLSGSGDTQYFGPGTRLTVL.

This clone was counted a few times. The chain is built from TRBV9 and TRBJ2-3; the D is unclear. Between the trimmed V and J ends, which lost 0 bases and 4 bases, there was a span of 6 bases. Germline V gene lookup returns CDR1 SGDLS and CDR2 YYNGEE. This CDR3 has 13 residues. The CDR3 protein is CASSVASADTQYF. For the CDR3, the DNA is TGTGCCAGCAGCGTAGCCAGCGCAGATACGCAGTATTTT.

The rearrangement links TRBV27 to TRBJ2-1, with a possible D match to TRBD2 (6 bases). V was cut by 8 bases and J by 8 bases, with 19 bases left in between. The CDR3 contains 14 residues. Germline V CDR1 and CDR2: MNHEY, SMNVEV (reference sequence). The CDR3 here is CASALEGPGDEQFF. DNA of the CDR3: TGTGCCAGCGCCCTGGAGGGGCCTGGGGATGAGCAGTTCTTC.

In this sample, this clone turned up a few times. The chain couples TRBV2 to TRBJ1-4; D remains unclear. The CDR3 consists of 14 residues. The V and J ends lost 6 bases and 0 bases respectively, with 8 bases between them. The V gene's germline CDR1 is SNHLY and CDR2 FYNNEI. The CDR3 sequence: CASRLETTNEKLFF. For the CDR3, the DNA is TGTGCCAGCAGGCTAGAAACAACTAATGAAAAACTGTTTTTT.

This clone came up a few times. V and J are TRBV27 and TRBJ2-2; a possible D gene is TRBD2 (6 bases). Germline V gene sequence: CDR1 MNHEY, CDR2 SMNVEV (reference sequence). Trimming stripped 6 bases from V and 3 bases from J, with 11 bases between. This CDR3 has 14 amino acids. Here the CDR3 reads CASRTGSHTGELFF. For the CDR3, the DNA is TGTGCCAGCAGAACCGGGAGCCACACCGGGGAGCTGTTTTTT.

This clone has more than one count but fewer than ten. This chain connects TRBV2 to TRBJ1-3; 8 positions agree with TRBD1. The CDR3 has 15 residues. The J segment lost 2 bases and the V segment lost 6 bases, leaving 6 bases of the junction unmatched. CDR1 is SNHLY, CDR2 FYNNEI, per germline. CDR3 protein: CASRLDRAPGNTIYF. The CDR3 DNA reads TGTGCCAGCAGATTGGACAGGGCCCCTGGAAACACCATATATTTT.

This clone appeared a few times. Other DNA sequences from this sample encode an identical CDR3 as well. The gene calls are TRBV5-4 and TRBJ1-1; 10 positions agree with TRBD1. In germline, CDR1 is SGHNT, CDR2 YYREEE (reference sequence). After removal of 2 bases from V and 5 bases from J, the junction contained 3 bases not matched to a gene. The CDR3 is 14 residues long. The chain's CDR3 is CASSLGQGGTEAFF. The CDR3 DNA sequence: TGTGCCAGCAGCTTAGGACAGGGGGGGACTGAAGCTTTCTTT.

J is TRBJ2-3 and V is TRBV2; maybe TRBD1 (5 bases). V gave up 6 bases and J gave up 3 bases, with 10 bases separating them. Germline CDR1 is SNHLY and CDR2 is FYNNEI. The CDR3 consists of 13 residues. Written as DNA, the CDR3 is TGTGCCAGCAGCCCCAGGGTAACAGATACGCAGTATTTT. Translating gives CASSPRVTDTQYF.

This clone was counted a single time. The rearrangement joins TRBV7-8 to TRBJ2-3, with D perhaps matching TRBD1 (6 bases). There are 14 residues in the CDR3. V was pared by 3 bases and J by 1 base, with 8 bases between. Germline values: CDR1 SGHVS, CDR2 FQNEAQ. The CDR3 protein is CASSFQGRTDTQYF. DNA of the CDR3: TGTGCCAGCAGCTTCCAGGGGCGCACAGATACGCAGTATTTT. The full variable domain, completed using reference TRBV7-8 and TRBJ2-3, is GAGVSQSPRYKVAKRGQDVALRCDPISGHVSLFWYQQALGQGPEFLTYFQNEAQLDKSGLPSDRFFAERPEGSVSTLKIQRTQQEDSAVYLCASSFQGRTDTQYFGPGTRLTVL.

Comment on this clone: At one boundary the junction diverges from the germline segment, which might be a read error. The chain is built from TRBV6-1 and TRBJ2-7, with 7 bases matching TRBD1. The CDR3 has 12 amino acids. Germline CDR1 reads MNHNS; CDR2 reads SASEGT. As DNA, the CDR3 is TGTGCCAGCAGTGAAGCCGGGACAGACTCCCTCTTC. Protein product: CASSEAGTDSLF.

As regards this clone: This specimen includes other DNA sequences encoding the same CDR3. This chain links TRBV27 with TRBJ2-7, with D possibly TRBD1 on 5 matching bases. V lost 6 bases and J lost 3, with 9 bases in between. The CDR3 has 12 amino acids. The germline V gene has CDR1 MNHEY and CDR2 SMNVEV (reference sequence). CDR3 amino acids: CASSSTGYEQYF. As DNA, the CDR3 is TGTGCCAGCAGCTCTACAGGCTACGAGCAGTACTTC.